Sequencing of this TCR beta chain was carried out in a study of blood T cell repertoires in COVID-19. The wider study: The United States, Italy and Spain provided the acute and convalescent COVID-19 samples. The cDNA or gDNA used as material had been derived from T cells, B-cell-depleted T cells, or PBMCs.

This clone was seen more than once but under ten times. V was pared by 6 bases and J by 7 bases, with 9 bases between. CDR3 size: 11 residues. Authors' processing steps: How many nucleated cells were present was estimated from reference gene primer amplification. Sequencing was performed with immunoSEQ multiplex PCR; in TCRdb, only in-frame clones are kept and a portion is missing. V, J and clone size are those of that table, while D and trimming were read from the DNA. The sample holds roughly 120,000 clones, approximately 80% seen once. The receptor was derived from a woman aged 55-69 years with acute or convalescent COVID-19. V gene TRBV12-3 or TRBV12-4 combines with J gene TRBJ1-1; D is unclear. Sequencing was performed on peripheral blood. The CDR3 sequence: CASSLRGEAFF. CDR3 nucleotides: TGTGCCAGCAGCCTTCGCGGTGAAGCTTTCTTT.